Detailed here is one T cell receptor beta chain. Its specificity is not known. This sample is part of a study of T cell repertoires and HLA-DP antigens. TCRdb's copy holds only in-frame clones and misses some; the assay was immunoSEQ multiplex PCR. Of around 90,000 clones listed, 86% are singletons. Study-wide results and limits: Previously undetected clones averaged around 40% and 50% against the two alleles respectively.

Trimming left V 3 bases short and J 6 bases short, with 20 bases between. This CDR3 comprises 16 residues. Germline assignment: CDR1 GTSNPN and CDR2 SVGIG (reference sequence). The receptor was derived from a man aged 50-59 years in good health and CMV-seronegative. The genes are TRBV30 and TRBJ1-4; D is perhaps TRBD1 (5 bases). The sample comprised CD4+ T cells from PBMCs. CDR3 residues: CAWSDQFGAGDEKLFF. The CDR3 DNA is TGTGCCTGGAGCGACCAATTCGGGGCCGGGGATGAAAAACTGTTTTTT.